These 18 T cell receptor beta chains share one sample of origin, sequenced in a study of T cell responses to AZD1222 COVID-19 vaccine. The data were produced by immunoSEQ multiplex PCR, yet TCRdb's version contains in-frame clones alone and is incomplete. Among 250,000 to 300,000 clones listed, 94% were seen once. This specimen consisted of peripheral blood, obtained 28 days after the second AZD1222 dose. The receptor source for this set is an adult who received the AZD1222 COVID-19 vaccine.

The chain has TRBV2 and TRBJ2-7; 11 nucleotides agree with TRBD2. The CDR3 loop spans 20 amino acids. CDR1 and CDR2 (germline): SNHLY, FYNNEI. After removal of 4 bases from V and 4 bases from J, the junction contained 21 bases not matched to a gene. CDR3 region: CASSALPGGDSGRGLYEQYF. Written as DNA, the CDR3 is TGTGCCAGCAGTGCCCTTCCCGGGGGCGATAGCGGGAGGGGACTATACGAGCAGTACTTC.

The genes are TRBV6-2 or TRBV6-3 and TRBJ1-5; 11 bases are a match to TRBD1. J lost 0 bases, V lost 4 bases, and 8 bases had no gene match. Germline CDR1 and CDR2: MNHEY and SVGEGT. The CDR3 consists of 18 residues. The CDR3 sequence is CASSFNRDRGDSNQPQHF. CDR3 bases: TGTGCCAGCAGTTTTAACCGGGACAGGGGGGATAGCAATCAGCCCCAGCATTTT.

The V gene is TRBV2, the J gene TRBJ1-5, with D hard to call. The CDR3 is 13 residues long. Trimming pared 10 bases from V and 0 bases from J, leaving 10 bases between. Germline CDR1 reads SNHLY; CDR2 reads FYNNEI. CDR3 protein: CATMGDSNQPQHF. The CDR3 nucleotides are TGTGCCACCATGGGCGATAGCAATCAGCCCCAGCATTTT.

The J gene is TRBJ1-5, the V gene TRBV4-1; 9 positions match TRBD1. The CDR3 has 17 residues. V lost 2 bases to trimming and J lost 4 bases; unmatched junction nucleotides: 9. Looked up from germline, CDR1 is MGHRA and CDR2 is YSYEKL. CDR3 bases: TGCGCCAGCAGCCAATGGCCTCGGGACAGGGCTAATCAGCCCCAGCATTTT. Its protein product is CASSQWPRDRANQPQHF.

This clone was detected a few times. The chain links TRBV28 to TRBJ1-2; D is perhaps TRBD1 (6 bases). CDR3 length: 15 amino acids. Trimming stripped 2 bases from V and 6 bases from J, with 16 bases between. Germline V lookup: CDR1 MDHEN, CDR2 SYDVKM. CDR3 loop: CASSLNRGGLDGYTF. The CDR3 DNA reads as TGTGCCAGCAGTTTAAACCGGGGGGGGCTTGATGGCTACACCTTC.

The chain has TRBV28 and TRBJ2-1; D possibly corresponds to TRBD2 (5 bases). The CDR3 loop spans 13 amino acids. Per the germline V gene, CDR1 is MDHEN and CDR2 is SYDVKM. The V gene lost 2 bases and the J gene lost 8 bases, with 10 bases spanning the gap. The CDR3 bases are TGTGCCAGCAGTTTAGGCGGGCTCGATGAGCAGTTCTTC. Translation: CASSLGGLDEQFF.

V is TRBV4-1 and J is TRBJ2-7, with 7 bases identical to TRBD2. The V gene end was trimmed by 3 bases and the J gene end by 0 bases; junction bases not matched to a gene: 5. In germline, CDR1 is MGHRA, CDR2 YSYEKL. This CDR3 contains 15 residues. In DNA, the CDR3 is TGCGCCAGCAGCCAGGGGGGGGGATTCTCCTACGAGCAGTACTTC. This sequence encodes CASSQGGGFSYEQYF.

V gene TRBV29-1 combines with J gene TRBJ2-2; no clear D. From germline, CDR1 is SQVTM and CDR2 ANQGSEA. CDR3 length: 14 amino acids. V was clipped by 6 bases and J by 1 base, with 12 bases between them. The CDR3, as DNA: TGCAGCGTCCTCGGGCAGGTGAACACCGGGGAGCTGTTTTTT. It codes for CSVLGQVNTGELFF.

The CDR3 reads CASSQMYEQYF. The CDR3 nucleotides are TGTGCCAGCAGCCAAATGTACGAGCAGTACTTC. This chain links TRBV5-8 with TRBJ2-7, with D unresolved. Germline values: CDR1 SGHTS, CDR2 YDEGEE. With 4 bases removed from V and 4 bases from J, the gap between germline ends came to 6 bases. The CDR3 is 11 residues long.

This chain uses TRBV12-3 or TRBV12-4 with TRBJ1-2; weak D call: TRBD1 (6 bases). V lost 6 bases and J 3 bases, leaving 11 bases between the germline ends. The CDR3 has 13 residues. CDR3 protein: CASRPTGYYGYTF. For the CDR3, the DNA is TGTGCCAGCAGGCCTACAGGGTACTATGGCTACACCTTC.

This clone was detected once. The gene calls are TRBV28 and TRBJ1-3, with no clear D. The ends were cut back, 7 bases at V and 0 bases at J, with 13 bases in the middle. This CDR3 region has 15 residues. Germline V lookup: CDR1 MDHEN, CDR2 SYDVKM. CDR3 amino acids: CASITAGHSGNTIYF. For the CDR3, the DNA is TGTGCCAGCATTACAGCCGGGCACTCTGGAAACACCATATATTTT.

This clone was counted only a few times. The CDR3 nucleotides read TGTGCCAGCAGCTTAGCTTTTACGGCTGGAAACACCATATATTTT. Its protein is CASSLAFTAGNTIYF. This chain uses TRBV7-2 with TRBJ1-3; D not resolved. CDR1 and CDR2 from the germline V gene are SGHTA and FQGNSA. V gave up 0 bases and J gave up 2 bases, with 8 bases separating them. The CDR3 runs to 15 residues.

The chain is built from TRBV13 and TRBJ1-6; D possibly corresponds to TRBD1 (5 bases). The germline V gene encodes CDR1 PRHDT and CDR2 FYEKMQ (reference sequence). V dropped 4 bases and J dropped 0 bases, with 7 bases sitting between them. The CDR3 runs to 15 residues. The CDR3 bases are TGTGCCAGCAGCTGGGGGAGCTCCTATAATTCACCCCTCCACTTT. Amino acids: CASSWGSSYNSPLHF.

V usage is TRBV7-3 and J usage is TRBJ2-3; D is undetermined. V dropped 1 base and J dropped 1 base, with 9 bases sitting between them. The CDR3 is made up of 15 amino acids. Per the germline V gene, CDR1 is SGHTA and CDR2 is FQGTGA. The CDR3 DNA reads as TGTGCCAGCAGCTTAAATCCAGGCCGCACAGATACGCAGTATTTT. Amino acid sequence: CASSLNPGRTDTQYF.

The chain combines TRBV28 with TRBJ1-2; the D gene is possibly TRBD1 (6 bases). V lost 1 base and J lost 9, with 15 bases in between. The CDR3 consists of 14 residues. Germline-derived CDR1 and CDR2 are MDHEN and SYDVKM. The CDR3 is CASSLSGAGGSYTF. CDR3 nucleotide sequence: TGTGCCAGCAGTTTATCAGGGGCCGGGGGGAGCTACACCTTC.

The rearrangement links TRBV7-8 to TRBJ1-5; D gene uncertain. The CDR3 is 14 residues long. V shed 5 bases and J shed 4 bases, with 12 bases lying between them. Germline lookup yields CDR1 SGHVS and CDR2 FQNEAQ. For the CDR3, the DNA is TGTGCCAGCAGCCCACGGACTGGGAATCAGCCCCAGCATTTT. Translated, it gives CASSPRTGNQPQHF.

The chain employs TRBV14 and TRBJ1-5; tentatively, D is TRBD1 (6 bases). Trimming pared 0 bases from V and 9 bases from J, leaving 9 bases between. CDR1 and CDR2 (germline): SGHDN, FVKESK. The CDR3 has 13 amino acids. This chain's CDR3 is CASSQDPRGPQHF. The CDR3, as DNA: TGTGCCAGCAGCCAAGACCCCAGGGGGCCCCAGCATTTT.

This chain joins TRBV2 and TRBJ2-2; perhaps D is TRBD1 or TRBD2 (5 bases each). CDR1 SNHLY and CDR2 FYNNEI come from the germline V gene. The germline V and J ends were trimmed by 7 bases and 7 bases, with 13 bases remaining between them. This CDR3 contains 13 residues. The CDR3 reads CASISQGVGELFF. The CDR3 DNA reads TGTGCCAGCATTTCGCAGGGAGTCGGGGAGCTGTTTTTT.